This T cell receptor beta chain was identified in a study of control samples from healthy donors and cancer patients. TCRdb's copy holds only in-frame clones and misses some; the assay was immunoSEQ multiplex PCR. The sample includes fewer than 95,000 clones, about 88% of them seen just once. This CDR3 has 12 amino acids. Trimming removed 5 bases from V and 12 bases from J, with 14 bases in between. Sequenced sample: blood. The receptor's source is a woman in her 50s in good health. The chain couples TRBV12-3 or TRBV12-4 to TRBJ2-1; D ambiguous. CDR3 protein: CASSLQLSRQFF. The CDR3 DNA reads TGTGCCAGCAGTCTACAACTTTCCCGGCAGTTCTTC.